Described below is a single TCR beta chain sequence and its context. The data derive from a study of siplizumab effects on memory and regulatory T cells. The CDR3 is made up of 17 amino acids. V dropped 0 bases and J dropped 7 bases, with 18 bases sitting between them. Looked up from germline, CDR1 is SGHTA and CDR2 is FQGNSA. Sequencing was performed with immunoSEQ multiplex PCR; in TCRdb, only in-frame clones are kept and a portion is missing. Altogether about 26,000 clones are present, roughly 84% being singletons, with the ten largest covering around 23%. Source material: memory CD4+ T cells sorted from blood. V gene TRBV7-2 combines with J gene TRBJ2-2; D may correspond to TRBD1 or TRBD2 (6 bases each). This receptor was taken from a human donor in good health. The CDR3 sequence is CASSLAGGANRVGELFF. CDR3 DNA: TGTGCCAGCAGCTTAGCGGGGGGCGCAAATCGGGTCGGGGAGCTGTTTTTT.